Listed here are 15 T cell receptor beta chains from one sample, sequenced in a study of cytomegalovirus exposure and HLA in healthy donors. The PCR contained 60 Vbeta and 13 Jbeta primers. Clones were read by immunoSEQ multiplex PCR, and TCRdb kept only the in-frame ones, dropping some. The sample lists some 120,000 clones; approximately 69% were seen once. The sequenced sample was PBMCs. The receptors shown here come from a man aged 35 to 55 in good health and CMV-seropositive.

This clone was detected only once. The V gene is TRBV5-1, the J gene TRBJ1-1; D uncertain. The V gene lost 4 bases and the J gene lost 2 bases, with 15 bases spanning the gap. CDR1 and CDR2 (germline): SGHRS, YFSETQ. The CDR3 sequence is 15 residues long. The CDR3 coding sequence is TGCGCCAGCAGCCTGAGGAGTGTAGAAAACACTGAAGCTTTCTTT. Its translation is CASSLRSVENTEAFF. Full variable domain (remainder filled in from reference TRBV5-1 and TRBJ1-1): KAGVTQTPRYLIKTRGQQVTLSCSPISGHRSVSWYQQTPGQGLQFLFEYFSETQRNKGNFPGRFSGRQFSNSRSEMNVSTLELGDSALYLCASSLRSVENTEAFFGQGTRLTVV.

The table lists this clone with a count of one. The chain is built from TRBV6-6 and TRBJ1-4; 7 bases line up with TRBD1. V was clipped by 6 bases and J by 12 bases; unmatched bases: 10. Germline V CDR1 and CDR2: MNHNY, SVGAGI (reference sequence). The CDR3 runs 13 residues. The CDR3 coding sequence is TGTGCCAGCAGGGGCCCCGGGACAGCGGAACTGTTTTTT. Its translation: CASRGPGTAELFF.

This clone was counted between two and nine times. This chain connects TRBV2 to TRBJ2-6, with D possibly being TRBD2 (6 bases). V shed 1 base and J shed 2 bases, with 9 bases lying between them. CDR1 and CDR2 (germline): SNHLY, FYNNEI. This CDR3 comprises 16 residues. CDR3 in DNA: TGTGCCAGCAGTGAAGTGGGGGGTACTGGGGCCAACGTCCTGACTTTC. It specifies CASSEVGGTGANVLTF.

V and J are TRBV6-5 and TRBJ2-1, with a tentative D call TRBD1 (5 bases). Germline CDR1 is MNHEY and CDR2 is SVGAGI. Trimming pared 0 bases from V and 5 bases from J, leaving 14 bases between. The CDR3 has 16 residues. The DNA of the CDR3 is TGTGCCAGCAGTTACTCGAAGGTACAGGCCGACAATGAGCAGTTCTTC. Encoded protein: CASSYSKVQADNEQFF.

This chain links TRBV5-4 with TRBJ1-1; no clear D gene. The CDR3 length is 13 residues. Trimming cost V 1 base and J 5 bases, with 9 bases left between them. Germline V gives CDR1 SGHNT, CDR2 YYREEE (reference sequence). The CDR3 DNA reads TGTGCCAGCAGCTTGCGAGGTAAAACTGAAGCTTTCTTT. Translated, it gives CASSLRGKTEAFF.

This chain links TRBV5-1 with TRBJ2-7; 9 bases map to TRBD2. With V trimmed by 4 bases and J by 2 bases, 13 bases remained unmatched. This CDR3 is 17 amino acids long. Per the germline V gene, CDR1 is SGHRS and CDR2 is YFSETQ. The DNA of the CDR3 is TGCGCCAGCAGCCTGGGGGGTCCGGGACTAGCCCCCTACGAGCAGTACTTC. This gives the protein CASSLGGPGLAPYEQYF.

The V call is TRBV14, the J call TRBJ2-1, with 7 bases lining up with TRBD2. From germline, CDR1 is SGHDN and CDR2 FVKESK. CDR3 length equals 15 residues. Losses at the gene ends were 0 bases for V and 9 bases for J; bases not matched to a gene: 8. In DNA form, the CDR3 reads TGTGCCAGCAGCCAAGATTTTCTGCGGGAGAGTGAGCAGTTCTTC. Its translation: CASSQDFLRESEQFF.

The chain combines TRBV7-2 with TRBJ2-7, with 7 bases fitting TRBD2. Trimming at V came to 10 bases and at J to 6 bases, leaving 15 bases not matched to a gene. Per germline, CDR1 SGHTA and CDR2 FQGNSA. This CDR3 is built from 14 residues. The DNA of the CDR3 is TGTGCCACCAGAAGGGAGGGTTTATTAGGCGAGCAGTACTTC. This gives the protein CATRREGLLGEQYF.

This clone was seen only a few times. The V gene is TRBV6-1, the J gene TRBJ2-7; 9 bases match TRBD1. CDR1 is MNHNS and CDR2 is SASEGT in the germline V gene. J lost 3 bases, V lost 5 bases, and 5 bases had no gene match. This CDR3 contains 14 residues. The CDR3 sequence: CASSKTGGDYEQYF. CDR3 DNA: TGTGCCAGCAGTAAGACAGGGGGTGACTACGAGCAGTACTTC.

The V and J genes are TRBV7-9 and TRBJ2-3; TRBD1 agrees at 10 bases. Trimming cost V 5 bases and J 5 bases; bases outside gene matches: 13. This CDR3 has 17 residues. CDR1 SEHNR and CDR2 FQNEAQ come from the germline V gene (reference sequence). CDR3 amino acids: CASSLLPPGQGKDTQYF. CDR3 DNA sequence: TGTGCCAGCAGCCTACTCCCCCCGGGACAGGGGAAAGATACGCAGTATTTT.

The J gene is TRBJ2-2, the V gene TRBV6-1, with a possible D match to TRBD2 (6 bases). V dropped 7 bases and J dropped 0 bases, with 9 bases sitting between them. The CDR3 runs 14 residues. Per the germline V gene, CDR1 is MNHNS and CDR2 is SASEGT. The DNA of the CDR3 is TGTGCCAGCATTAGCGGAACGAACACCGGGGAGCTGTTTTTT. It encodes CASISGTNTGELFF.

The chain carries TRBV7-2 and TRBJ1-2; D possibly corresponds to TRBD1 (6 bases). Germline V CDR1 and CDR2: SGHTA, FQGNSA. The CDR3 runs 15 residues. V was cut by 4 bases and J by 4 bases, with 16 bases left in between. The DNA for the CDR3 is TGTGCCAGCAGCTCGCCAGGGGATTCGTCCTATGGCTACACCTTC. As protein: CASSSPGDSSYGYTF. The entire variable domain, with the rest obtained from reference TRBV7-2 and TRBJ1-2, is as follows: GAGVSQSPSNKVTEKGKDVELRCDPISGHTALYWYRQSLGQGLEFLIYFQGNSAPDKSGLPSDRFSAERTGGSVSTLTIQRTQQEDSAVYLCASSSPGDSSYGYTFGSGTRLTVV.

V gene TRBV4-2 combines with J gene TRBJ1-1; D is unclear. The CDR3 consists of 15 residues. Trimming took off 4 bases at V and 0 bases at J, with 12 bases between the two ends. Germline V gives CDR1 LGHNA, CDR2 YNFKEQ. The CDR3 region has the DNA TGTGCCAGCAGCCCTAGACCCGGGGTGAACACTGAAGCTTTCTTT. Protein product: CASSPRPGVNTEAFF.

The chain is built from TRBV23-1 and TRBJ1-4; D is ambiguous. TRBV23-1 is classed as an ORF, of uncertain function. The CDR3 has 16 residues. V was pared by 6 bases and J by 11 bases, with 25 bases between. CDR3 in amino acids: CASSQRPVRMMGKLFF. In DNA, the CDR3 is TGCGCCAGCAGCCAGCGGCCAGTTAGAATGATGGGGAAACTGTTTTTT.

V and J are TRBV5-4 and TRBJ2-3; D is unresolved. The CDR3 covers 13 residues. In germline, CDR1 is SGHNT, CDR2 YYREEE (reference sequence). The V end lost 2 bases, the J end lost 0 bases, and 4 bases lay between the germline ends. As DNA, the CDR3 is TGTGCCAGCAGCTTCCTAAGCACAGATACGCAGTATTTT. Amino acids: CASSFLSTDTQYF.